This TCR beta chain was profiled in a study of T cell responses to AZD1222 COVID-19 vaccine. In the study overall: Second doses were pooled across both intervals (about 4 or about 12 weeks). Findings and caveats of the study: Among spike-specific TCRs, nearly half reportedly target unmutated variant regions.

Comment on this clone: Its target is unknown.

Trimming stripped 3 bases from V and 0 bases from J, with 9 bases between. From germline, CDR1 is MDHEN and CDR2 SYDVKM. The CDR3 covers 15 residues. Only in-frame clones appear in the TCRdb table, and some are missing; sequencing was by immunoSEQ multiplex PCR. The data hold over 90,000 clones, with 91% observed a single time. The clonotype was recovered from an adult in good health. The V and J genes are TRBV28 and TRBJ1-3; no clear D. The specimen was peripheral blood, collected on day 0 of AZD1222 vaccination. This CDR3 is CASSFDLNSGNTIYF. The CDR3 nucleotides are TGTGCCAGCAGTTTCGACTTGAACTCTGGAAACACCATATATTTT.